The T cell receptor beta chain under discussion was sequenced for a study of blood T cell repertoires in COVID-19. Clones were sequenced by immunoSEQ multiplex PCR, and TCRdb holds only the in-frame ones, with some missing. The sample has approximately 60,000 clones, around 83% seen once. In germline, CDR1 is MNHEY, CDR2 SMNVEV (reference sequence). The V and J ends lost 3 bases and 5 bases respectively, with 14 bases between them. There are 16 residues in the CDR3. The clonotype originates from a human donor in a cohort sampled during active COVID-19. The chain combines TRBV27 with TRBJ1-6; maybe TRBD1 (5 bases). Sequences were obtained from peripheral blood. The CDR3 spells CASSFLTRGHNSPLHF. CDR3 in DNA: TGTGCCAGCAGTTTTCTAACGCGGGGCCATAATTCACCCCTCCACTTT.